Each of the 25 T cell receptor beta chains below was sequenced from the same sample in a study of blood T cell repertoires in COVID-19. Only in-frame clones appear in the TCRdb table, and some are missing; sequencing was by immunoSEQ multiplex PCR. This repertoire shows hundreds of thousands of clones, about four fifths found once; its top ten account for 2% to 3%. Sequenced material: peripheral blood. The receptors originated from a middle-aged woman with active or convalescent COVID-19.

The chain is built from TRBV11-3 and TRBJ1-5; no firm D call. Germline V CDR1 and CDR2: SGHNT, YENEEA. This CDR3 has 15 residues. Trimming took off 1 base at V and 3 bases at J, with 10 bases between the two ends. The CDR3 DNA is TGTGCCAGCAGCTTAGGGAACGGGAACAATCAGCCCCAGCATTTT. Translation gives CASSLGNGNNQPQHF. Full variable domain (missing parts from reference TRBV11-3 and TRBJ1-5): EAGVVQSPRYKIIEKKQPVAFWCNPISGHNTLYWYLQNLGQGPELLIRYENEEAVDDSQLPKDRFSAERLKGVDSTLKIQPAELGDSAVYLCASSLGNGNNQPQHFGDGTRLSIL.

With respect to this clone: The junction departs from the called germline gene at one end, perhaps through a read error. The chain carries TRBV7-2 and TRBJ2-3, with 9 bases that match TRBD2. The CDR3 extends over 19 amino acids. Germline-derived CDR1 and CDR2 are SGHTA and FQGNSA. In nucleotides, the CDR3 is TGTGCCCGCAGCTTCCGGGGGGGGCGGGGGGGGCTTAGCACAGATACGCAGTATTTT. It encodes CARSFRGGRGGLSTDTQYF. The full variable domain, its missing parts supplied by reference TRBV7-2 and TRBJ2-3, is GAGVSQSPSNKVTEKGKDVELRCDPISGHTALYWYRQSLGQGLEFLIYFQGNSAPDKSGLPSDRFSAERTGGSVSTLTIQRTQQEDSAVYLCARSFRGGRGGLSTDTQYFGPGTRLTVL.

This clone was observed once. This chain uses TRBV5-6 with TRBJ1-1, with 9 nucleotides matching TRBD1. Looked up from germline, CDR1 is SGHDT and CDR2 is YYEEEE. Losses at the gene ends were 1 base for V and 11 bases for J; bases not matched to a gene: 18. The CDR3 is made up of 17 amino acids. DNA for the CDR3: TGTGCCAGCAGCTTGTCAACCACACACCGGGACAGGGCCAAGGCTTTCTTT. Its translation: CASSLSTTHRDRAKAFF.

This rearrangement joins TRBV30 to TRBJ2-1; TRBD2 agrees at 13 bases. V dropped 3 bases and J dropped 7; count of bases not matched to a gene: 6. Per the germline V gene, CDR1 is GTSNPN and CDR2 is SVGIG (reference sequence). The CDR3 length is 15 residues. The CDR3 protein is CAWSRGLAGINEQFF. The CDR3 bases are TGTGCCTGGAGCCGGGGACTAGCGGGGATTAATGAGCAGTTCTTC.

The chain uses TRBV2 and TRBJ1-2; D is possibly TRBD1 (5 bases). Trimming cost V 3 bases and J 3 bases, with 11 bases left between them. From germline, CDR1 is SNHLY and CDR2 FYNNEI. The CDR3 is 14 residues long. CDR3 in DNA: TGTGCCAGCAGTGACTGGGGCCCAGACTATGGCTACACCTTC. Encoded protein: CASSDWGPDYGYTF.

This chain connects TRBV4-1 to TRBJ2-7; TRBD1 matches at 8 bases. The CDR3 has 15 residues. The J segment lost 4 bases and the V segment lost 1 base, leaving 6 bases of the junction unmatched. CDR1 MGHRA and CDR2 YSYEKL come from the germline V gene. CDR3 residues: CASSQAGTGNYEQYF. As DNA, the CDR3 is TGCGCCAGCAGCCAAGCTGGGACAGGCAATTACGAGCAGTACTTC.

The genes are TRBV2 and TRBJ1-4, with 8 bases aligning to TRBD1. After removal of 6 bases from V and 7 bases from J, the junction contained 10 bases not matched to a gene. This CDR3 is built from 15 residues. Germline V gives CDR1 SNHLY, CDR2 FYNNEI. Here the CDR3 reads CASRALTGESEKLFF. The CDR3 DNA is TGTGCCAGCAGGGCCCTGACAGGGGAAAGTGAAAAACTGTTTTTT.

V gene TRBV6-5 combines with J gene TRBJ1-2; TRBD1 agrees at 9 bases. After removal of 0 bases from V and 4 bases from J, the junction contained 0 bases not matched to a gene. CDR3 length: 14 residues. Germline V CDR1 and CDR2: MNHEY, SVGAGI. CDR3: CASSYSTGGYGYTF. CDR3 coding DNA: TGTGCCAGCAGTTACTCGACAGGGGGCTATGGCTACACCTTC.

The chain employs TRBV4-2 and TRBJ2-3; D is perhaps TRBD2 (6 bases). Trimming shortened V by 3 bases and J by 1 base, and 8 bases separated the two germline ends. Germline V CDR1 and CDR2: LGHNA, YNFKEQ. The CDR3 has 14 amino acids. The CDR3 loop is CASSQRDGTDTQYF. The DNA of the CDR3 is TGTGCCAGCAGCCAGCGGGACGGCACAGATACGCAGTATTTT.

The chain recombines TRBV24-1 with TRBJ1-2; TRBD1 is a possible D gene (5 bases). V lost 4 bases, J lost 7 bases, and 18 bases lay in between. The germline V gene has CDR1 KGHDR and CDR2 SFDVKD. The CDR3 covers 15 residues. The CDR3 protein is CATSDSTTGRGGYTF. CDR3 coding DNA: TGTGCCACCAGTGACTCTACTACAGGAAGGGGTGGCTACACCTTC.

This rearrangement joins TRBV29-1 to TRBJ1-1; D perhaps matches TRBD1 (5 bases). CDR1 SQVTM and CDR2 ANQGSEA come from the germline V gene. The CDR3 spans 11 residues. Trimming removed 1 base at V and 11 bases at J, with 11 bases between. The CDR3 sequence is CSVEVAGDAFF. CDR3 nucleotide sequence: TGCAGCGTTGAAGTAGCGGGGGACGCTTTCTTT. The whole variable domain, filled in from reference TRBV29-1 and TRBJ1-1, reads SAVISQKPSRDICQRGTSLTIQCQVDSQVTMMFWYRQQPGQSLTLIATANQGSEATYESGFVIDKFPISRPNLTFSTLTVSNMSPEDSSIYLCSVEVAGDAFFGQGTRLTVV.

The chain combines TRBV27 with TRBJ1-2, with D possibly matching TRBD1 (6 bases). This CDR3 has 14 amino acids. Trimming removed 4 bases from V and 0 bases from J, with 9 bases in between. Germline V lookup: CDR1 MNHEY, CDR2 SMNVEV (reference sequence). CDR3 in DNA: TGTGCCAGCAGTTGGACAGCCGCTAACTATGGCTACACCTTC. As protein: CASSWTAANYGYTF.

This chain links TRBV6-5 with TRBJ1-6; tentative D call: TRBD1 (5 bases). V was trimmed by 0 bases and J by 6 bases, leaving 6 bases between them. CDR3 length equals 14 residues. The germline V gene encodes CDR1 MNHEY and CDR2 SVGAGI. The CDR3 sequence: CASSYSQGNSPLHF. CDR3 DNA sequence: TGTGCCAGCAGTTACTCTCAGGGTAATTCACCCCTCCACTTT.

This rearrangement joins TRBV25-1 to TRBJ1-1, with 7 bases matching TRBD1. This CDR3 is built from 12 residues. Germline-derived CDR1 and CDR2 are MGHDK and SYGVNS. V lost 1 base and J lost 8; bases outside the gene matches: 1. The CDR3 here is CASSESGGEAFF. CDR3 DNA sequence: TGTGCCAGCAGTGAATCAGGGGGGGAAGCTTTCTTT.

V gene TRBV2 combines with J gene TRBJ1-1, with 10 bases that match TRBD1. Germline lookup yields CDR1 SNHLY and CDR2 FYNNEI. Losses at the gene ends were 7 bases for V and 5 bases for J; bases not matched to a gene: 10. This CDR3 contains 15 residues. This CDR3 reads CASKPWWTGGTEAFF. DNA for the CDR3: TGTGCCAGCAAACCATGGTGGACAGGGGGAACTGAAGCTTTCTTT.

The chain couples TRBV6-5 to TRBJ2-2; TRBD1 matches 8 bases. Germline assignment: CDR1 MNHEY and CDR2 SVGAGI. The V segment lost 4 bases and the J segment 2 bases; nucleotides outside the gene matches: 6. The CDR3 is made up of 16 amino acids. In nucleotides, the CDR3 is TGTGCCAGCAGTTCCCATACAGGGGGTAACACCGGGGAGCTGTTTTTT. It encodes CASSSHTGGNTGELFF.

The chain couples TRBV1 to TRBJ1-1; the DNA was not used to check the table's D call, TRBD1. TRBV1 is deemed a pseudogene. CDR3 size: 18 residues. CDR3 nucleotides: TGCACCAGCAGCCAAGCGAGACACCCTATGTCGGAGAACACTGAAGCTTTCTTT. Encoded protein: CTSSQARHPMSENTEAFF.

The V gene is TRBV7-2, the J gene TRBJ1-2; 7 nucleotides match TRBD1. The germline gives CDR1 SGHTA, CDR2 FQGNSA. V lost 5 bases and J lost 10; bases outside the gene matches: 10. This CDR3 comprises 13 residues. The CDR3 bases are TGTGCCAGCAGCACAGGGGTATCTATTATCTACACCTTC. Its protein product is CASSTGVSIIYTF.

This sequence joins TRBV19 and TRBJ2-6, with TRBD1 as a possible D gene (6 bases). The germline V gene encodes CDR1 LNHDA and CDR2 SQIVND (reference sequence). The CDR3 is 19 residues long. The ends were cut back, 1 base at V and 1 base at J, with 17 bases in the middle. The CDR3 sequence is CASSIGAGQGLSGANVLTF. The CDR3 nucleotides read TGTGCCAGTAGTATAGGGGCAGGTCAGGGGCTATCTGGGGCCAACGTCCTGACTTTC.

The CDR3: CASIIQSATNEKLFF. CDR3 bases: TGTGCCAGCATCATACAGAGTGCAACTAATGAAAAACTGTTTTTT. The rearrangement links TRBV2 to TRBJ1-4; D gene ambiguous. Trimming took off 7 bases at V and 0 bases at J, with 12 bases between the two ends. CDR1 and CDR2 (germline): SNHLY, FYNNEI. This CDR3 is built from 15 residues.

The chain recombines TRBV10-1 with TRBJ2-3; TRBD2 agrees at 8 bases. Germline CDR1 reads WNHNN; CDR2 reads SYGVQD (reference sequence). Trimming cost V 1 base and J 3 bases; bases outside gene matches: 6. The CDR3 consists of 16 residues. CDR3 protein: CASSELIAGRTDTQYF. The DNA of the CDR3 is TGCGCCAGCAGTGAGTTGATAGCGGGAAGAACAGATACGCAGTATTTT.

The V and J genes are TRBV7-2 and TRBJ2-3; TRBD2 agrees at 8 bases. Losses at the gene ends were 5 bases for V and 5 bases for J; bases not matched to a gene: 12. The CDR3 spans 16 residues. CDR1 is SGHTA and CDR2 is FQGNSA in the germline V gene. This CDR3 reads CASSPASGGRGDTQYF. In nucleotides, the CDR3 is TGTGCCAGCAGCCCCGCCAGCGGGGGCCGTGGAGATACGCAGTATTTT.

This chain connects TRBV6-5 to TRBJ2-4, with 9 bases matching TRBD1. The CDR3 totals 15 residues. The V and J ends lost 0 bases and 4 bases, in that order; junction bases with no gene match: 1. The germline CDR1 and CDR2 sequences are MNHEY and SVGAGI. The CDR3 reads CASSYSGQGKNIQYF. CDR3 nucleotides: TGTGCCAGCAGTTACTCGGGACAGGGTAAAAACATTCAGTACTTC.

J is TRBJ2-1 and V is TRBV4-2; D not resolved. The CDR3 consists of 12 residues. V gave up 0 bases and J gave up 9 bases, with 6 bases separating them. Germline V gene data show CDR1 as LGHNA and CDR2 as YNFKEQ. CDR3 bases: TGTGCCAGCAGCCAAGATAGCACTGAGCAGTTCTTC. It specifies CASSQDSTEQFF.

The V and J genes are TRBV5-1 and TRBJ1-2, with 7 bases that match TRBD1. The length of the CDR3 is 12 residues. With V trimmed by 4 bases and J by 6 bases, 3 bases remained unmatched. Germline V CDR1 and CDR2: SGHRS, YFSETQ. The CDR3: CASSIDRDGYTF. CDR3 DNA sequence: TGCGCCAGCAGCATTGACAGGGATGGCTACACCTTC.